This T cell receptor (beta chain) was identified during a study of CD8+ T cells in alopecia areata. The sequencing template was cDNA reverse transcribed from extracted RNA. Measured with immunoSEQ multiplex PCR; TCRdb has only the in-frame clones, and not every one. Of a few hundred thousand clones in the sample, around two fifths were seen once. The CDR3 is 14 amino acids. Germline-derived CDR1 and CDR2 are KGHSH and LQKENI. V shed 3 bases, J shed 4 bases, and the junction held 3 bases outside the gene matches. This clone was observed a handful of times. Its cognate antigen is unknown. Notes on the study in general: Throughout tofacitinib, many expanded lesional clones continued to persist in scalp and blood.

The treatment was: oral pan-JAK inhibitor, 5-10 mg twice daily. This receptor was obtained from a human donor with alopecia areata. The rearrangement joins TRBV18 to TRBJ2-7; TRBD1 aligns across 10 bases. Source: CD4+ T cells sorted from blood, taken at roughly week 30, from a patient treated with tofacitinib. CDR3 loop: CASSPTGGLYEQYF. In DNA form, the CDR3 reads TGTGCCAGCTCACCGACAGGGGGCTTGTACGAGCAGTACTTC.